This TCR beta chain is drawn from a study of blood T cell repertoires in COVID-19. This clone was seen more than once but under ten times. Germline lookup yields CDR1 MNHNS and CDR2 SASEGT. V was cut by 3 bases and J by 0 bases, with 21 bases left in between. The CDR3 extends over 19 amino acids. Per the original data handling: Reference gene primer amplification gave estimated nucleated cell counts. This table comes from immunoSEQ multiplex PCR, and its TCRdb copy is limited to in-frame clones, with some not included. From that table come the V and J calls and clone size; the DNA was used to work out D and trimming. The data contain about 87,000 clones, about 79% of them singletons.

The chain employs TRBV6-1 and TRBJ1-5; D is unclear. The specimen sequenced was peripheral blood. The clonotype was recovered from a woman aged 45-65 years with acute or convalescent COVID-19. CDR3 sequence reads: CASSESSYGGAYSNQPQHF. CDR3 coding DNA: TGTGCCAGCAGTGAGAGTTCTTACGGTGGAGCTTATAGCAATCAGCCCCAGCATTTT.